This T cell receptor (beta chain) was documented in a study of PD-1 blockade in mismatch repair-deficient tumors. In the study overall: All were previously treated, progressing patients with about 12 mismatch repair-deficient cancer types. The study's findings and limits: Tumor-resident clones, often absent from pretreatment blood, expanded after pembrolizumab and then contracted.

As to this clone: Its target is not known.

The ends lost 5 bases at V and 2 bases at J; junction bases unmatched: 2. CDR3 size: 15 residues. The germline V gene has CDR1 MNHEY and CDR2 SVGAGI. Clones were sequenced by immunoSEQ multiplex PCR, and TCRdb holds only the in-frame ones, with some missing. The sample lists some 25,000 clones, around 84% occurring once. A few pembrolizumab responders had their TCRs sequenced. Sample: PBMCs, taken before pembrolizumab treatment. The TCR comes from an adult with mismatch repair-deficient cancer. The J gene is TRBJ2-1, the V gene TRBV6-5, with 11 bases fitting TRBD1. The chain's CDR3 is CASSPDRGPYNEQFF. The DNA for the CDR3 is TGTGCCAGCAGTCCGGACAGGGGGCCCTACAATGAGCAGTTCTTC.